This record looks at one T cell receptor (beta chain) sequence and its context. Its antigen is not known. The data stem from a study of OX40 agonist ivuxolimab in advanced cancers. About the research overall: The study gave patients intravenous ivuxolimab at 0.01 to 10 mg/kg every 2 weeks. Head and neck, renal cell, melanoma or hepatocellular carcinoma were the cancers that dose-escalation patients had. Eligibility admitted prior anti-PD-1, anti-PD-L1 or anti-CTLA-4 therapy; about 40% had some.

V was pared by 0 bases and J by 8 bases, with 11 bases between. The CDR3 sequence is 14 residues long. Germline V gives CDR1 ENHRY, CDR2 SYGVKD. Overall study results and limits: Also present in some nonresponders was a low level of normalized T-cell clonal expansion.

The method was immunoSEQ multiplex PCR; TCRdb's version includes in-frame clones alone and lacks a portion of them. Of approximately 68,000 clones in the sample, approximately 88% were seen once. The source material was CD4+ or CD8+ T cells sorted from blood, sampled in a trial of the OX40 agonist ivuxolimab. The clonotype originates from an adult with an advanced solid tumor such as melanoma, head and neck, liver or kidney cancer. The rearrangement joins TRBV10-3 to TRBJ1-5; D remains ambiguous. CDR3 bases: TGTGCCATCAGTGAGTCTGGAGGTTCGGAGCCCCAGCATTTT. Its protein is CAISESGGSEPQHF.